This T cell receptor (beta chain) originates from a study of OX40 agonist ivuxolimab in advanced cancers. Germline CDR1 is PRHDT and CDR2 is FYEKMQ (reference sequence). V lost 2 bases to trimming and J lost 2 bases; unmatched junction nucleotides: 9. The length of the CDR3 is 17 residues. The table came from immunoSEQ multiplex PCR; TCRdb's copy has only in-frame clones and leaves some out. Here the sample spans tens of thousands of clones, roughly 90% being singletons. The chain employs TRBV13 and TRBJ2-3, with 8 bases matching TRBD2. The sequenced sample was CD4+ or CD8+ T cells sorted from blood, obtained in a trial of the OX40 agonist ivuxolimab. The TCR sequence derives from an adult with an advanced solid tumor such as melanoma, head and neck, liver or kidney cancer. CDR3 DNA sequence: TGTGCCAGCAGCTTAAACCCAGCGGGGGTGTTCACAGATACGCAGTATTTT. Translating it yields CASSLNPAGVFTDTQYF.